Below, 12 T cell receptor beta chains from the same sample are listed, as sequenced in a study of T cells after yellow fever vaccination. MiXCR, applied by TCRdb to the 5' RACE reads, yields one record per CDR3 protein. The table has about 75,000 distinct CDR3 sequences, roughly 7% seen once. The sequencing here drew on CD8+ T cells sorted from PBMCs, taken approximately 11 days after the first yellow fever vaccination. All receptors derive from a man aged 18 to 29 who received the YFV17D yellow fever vaccine.

This clonotype has ten or more counts. The chain combines TRBV6-2 or TRBV6-3 with TRBJ2-3, with D possibly matching TRBD2 (7 bases). CDR3 length: 15 amino acids. Trimming cost V 6 bases and J 1 base, with 14 bases left between them. Germline loops: CDR1 MNHEY, CDR2 SVGEGT. The CDR3 loop reads CASSFRGARTDTQYF. In nucleotides, the CDR3 is TGTGCCAGCAGCTTTCGGGGGGCCCGCACAGATACGCAGTATTTT.

This rearrangement joins TRBV4-1 to TRBJ2-3, with 11 bases identical to TRBD2. The CDR3 consists of 17 residues. CDR1 and CDR2 from the germline V gene are MGHRA and YSYEKL. Losses at the gene ends were 2 bases for V and 5 bases for J; bases not matched to a gene: 9. CDR3 sequence: CASSQFNSGGARDTQYF. The CDR3 DNA follows: TGCGCCAGCAGCCAATTTAATAGCGGGGGGGCGAGAGATACGCAGTATTTT.

This clonotype was seen repeatedly, ten times or more. V and J are TRBV6-4 and TRBJ2-7; 7 positions agree with TRBD1. This CDR3 comprises 15 residues. Trimming removed 3 bases from V and 0 bases from J; junction bases left unmatched: 5. Germline values: CDR1 MRHNA, CDR2 SNTAGT. The CDR3 spells CASSEETGTSYEQYF. The DNA for the CDR3 is TGTGCCAGCAGTGAGGAGACAGGGACCTCCTACGAGCAGTACTTC.

In its sample, this clonotype was seen many times. The chain has TRBV6-5 and TRBJ1-2; possibly TRBD1 for D (6 bases). The V and J ends lost 6 bases and 2 bases respectively, with 13 bases between them. This CDR3 has 14 amino acids. Germline V gene lookup returns CDR1 MNHEY and CDR2 SVGAGI. The CDR3: CASRRHRDNYGYTF. Here the CDR3 DNA reads TGTGCCAGCAGACGCCACAGGGACAACTATGGCTACACCTTC.

This clonotype was counted many times. The rearrangement uses TRBV12-3 or TRBV12-4 and TRBJ1-3, with D perhaps TRBD1 (6 bases). Trimming removed 4 bases at V and 4 bases at J, with 20 bases between. This CDR3 is built from 17 residues. CDR3 DNA sequence: TGTGCCAGCAGTTCCACAAGGGGGGGGCCGAGGGGAAACACCATATATTTT. As protein: CASSSTRGGPRGNTIYF.

In this sample, this clonotype turned up many times. The chain uses TRBV12-3 or TRBV12-4 and TRBJ1-1, with unresolved D. This CDR3 spans 11 amino acids. The ends were cut back, 4 bases at V and 4 bases at J, with 4 bases in the middle. The CDR3 sequence: CASSWGTEAFF. CDR3 coding DNA: TGTGCCAGCAGTTGGGGCACTGAAGCTTTCTTT.

This clonotype was seen a handful of times. This chain joins TRBV11-1 and TRBJ2-2; D perhaps matches TRBD2 (6 bases). The germline V gene encodes CDR1 SGHAT and CDR2 FQDESV (reference sequence). The CDR3 sequence is 19 residues long. V lost 0 bases and J 4 bases, leaving 21 bases between the germline ends. CDR3 sequence: CASSLARLPGGEFTGELFF. DNA of the CDR3: TGTGCCAGCAGCTTAGCTCGTTTACCGGGCGGGGAATTCACCGGGGAGCTGTTTTTT.

This clonotype was seen many times. The chain uses TRBV10-3 and TRBJ2-5; 7 bases are a match to TRBD2. The CDR3 has 16 amino acids. CDR1 and CDR2 from the germline V gene are ENHRY and SYGVKD. J lost 2 bases, V lost 4 bases, and 10 bases had no gene match. CDR3 DNA sequence: TGTGCCATCAGTGGTACCACGGGGGGACGACAAGAGACCCAGTACTTC. Translation: CAISGTTGGRQETQYF.

With regard to this clonotype: Compared with germline, one end of the junction differs, possibly owing to a read error. The gene calls are TRBV9 and TRBJ2-7; 7 bases align to TRBD1. The CDR3 sequence is 14 residues long. Germline assignment: CDR1 SGDLS and CDR2 YYNGEE. The CDR3 region is CDSSAGDRLYVQYF. CDR3 bases: TGTGACAGCAGCGCCGGGGACAGACTATACGTGCAGTACTTC.

V usage is TRBV28 and J usage is TRBJ2-3; D unclear. Trimming pared 2 bases from V and 5 bases from J, leaving 5 bases between. The length of the CDR3 is 12 residues. Germline CDR1 MDHEN, CDR2 SYDVKM. The DNA of the CDR3 is TGTGCCAGCAGTTTAGCGCTAGATACGCAGTATTTT. This codes for CASSLALDTQYF.

This clonotype was picked up a small number of times. CDR3 in amino acids: CASSGLRTDLHF. The CDR3 DNA sequence: TGTGCCAGCAGTGGACTCCGGACAGACCTCCACTTT. V is TRBV25-1 and J is TRBJ1-6; possibly TRBD1 for D (6 bases). Germline CDR1 is MGHDK and CDR2 is SYGVNS. This CDR3 contains 12 residues. V was clipped by 4 bases and J by 15 bases, with 13 bases between them.

This clonotype was counted ten times or more. One end of the junction is discordant with germline, which a read error may explain. This CDR3 reads CASSLAGAVNTGELFF. In nucleotides, the CDR3 is TGTGCCAGCAGTCTAGCGGGGGCCGTGAACACCGGGGAGCTGTTTTTT. V usage is TRBV12-3 or TRBV12-4 and J usage is TRBJ2-2; 10 bases match TRBD2. The CDR3 sequence is 16 residues long.